Listed below are T cell receptor beta chains from one sample, sequenced in a study of blood T cell dynamics during melanoma immunotherapy. The assay was immunoSEQ multiplex PCR, and TCRdb's table has in-frame clones only and misses some. The table records 3,500 to 5,000 clones, around 84% of them present only once. The sequenced sample was blood, obtained from a patient treated with checkpoint blockade. The receptor source for this set is a human donor with melanoma. CDR3s leave out the opening cysteine and the closing phenylalanine or tryptophan.

J | length | V | CDR3
TRBJ2-1 | 13 | TRBV11-3 | ASSPRGGEHNEQF
TRBJ2-2 | 14 | TRBV6-1 | ASSVPETGKTGELF
TRBJ1-1 | 13 | TRBV7-8 | ASSLALGGNTEAF
TRBJ1-2 | 13 | TRBV27 | ASSPRGGVVYGYT
TRBJ1-1 | 10 | TRBV30 | AWRTSNTEAF
TRBJ1-2 | 11 | TRBV4-3 | ASSSQPNYGYT
TRBJ2-3 | 14 | TRBV5-5 | ASSLGGTGGTDTQY
TRBJ1-1 | 12 | TRBV27 | ASSPTRVGTEAF
TRBJ1-4 | 11 | TRBV19 | ASRTGQGEKLF
TRBJ1-2 | 11 | TRBV6-4 | ASSKGFGYGYT
TRBJ1-6 | 12 | TRBV5-1 | ASSFGRYNSPLH
TRBJ1-5 | 13 | TRBV7-9 | ASSQSTDRGQPQH
TRBJ1-5 | 12 | TRBV5-1 | ASSRTGGHQPQH
TRBJ2-7 | 12 | TRBV12-5 | ASGLQGGKDEQY
TRBJ2-2 | 15 | TRBV7-6 | ASSLNPTGVDTGELF
TRBJ1-1 | 13 | TRBV4-3 | ASSQGADSGTEAF
TRBJ1-6 | 15 | TRBV6-1 | ASSVGLWGTENSPLH
TRBJ2-5 | 13 | TRBV7-2 | ASSYGQGRGETQY
TRBJ1-6 | 14 | TRBV5-5 | ASSLAGRRNNSPLH
TRBJ2-7 | 13 | TRBV5-4 | ASSWGRGTAYEQY
TRBJ1-3 | 11 | TRBV7-3 | ASSLDSGNTIY
TRBJ2-3 | 13 | TRBV9 | ASSLLAGKADTQY
TRBJ1-5 | 13 | TRBV18 | ASSPSVDSNQPQH
TRBJ2-7 | 10 | TRBV14 | ASSPSGYEQY
TRBJ1-1 | 13 | TRBV11-2 | ASSSLGQGGTEAF
TRBJ1-5 | 13 | TRBV7-3 | ASSLKGRYYQPQH
TRBJ1-5 | 13 | TRBV7-6 | ASSLASGFNQPQH
TRBJ1-2 | 13 | TRBV18 | ASSPRGDSTDGYT
TRBJ1-5 | 13 | TRBV11-2 | ASSLRRDSNQPQH
TRBJ2-7 | 11 | TRBV30 | AWSAGGPYEQY
TRBJ2-7 | 9 | TRBV5-1 | ASLSPYEQY
TRBJ1-2 | 13 | TRBV6-1 | ASSGGQGPNYGYT
TRBJ1-2 | 11 | TRBV5-1 | ASSLAAGDGYT
TRBJ1-1 | 11 | TRBV19 | ASSILGGTEAF
TRBJ1-2 | 9 | TRBV30 | ANLGGYGYT
TRBJ1-3 | 15 | TRBV11-2 | ASSLDQVAGTGNTIY
. | 11 | TRBV27 | ASRRTGGHEQY
TRBJ2-7 | 14 | TRBV18 | ASSPLDRGFSYEQY
TRBJ2-7 | 11 | TRBV29-1 | SVDDTSSYEQY
TRBJ1-2 | 13 | TRBV6-6 | ASSYSTTVNYGYT
TRBJ2-7 | 14 | TRBV10-3 | AISDPYRGQKDEQY
TRBJ1-1 | 14 | TRBV5-1 | ASSPRTGGSNTEAF
. | 11 | TRBV4-2 | ASSPTRSYEQY
TRBJ1-1 | 12 | TRBV5-1 | ASRHREMNTEAF
TRBJ1-2 | 14 | TRBV5-3 | ARSPTARDPGYGYT
TRBJ2-2 | 11 | TRBV4-3 | ASRPTPTGELF
TRBJ1-4 | 14 | TRBV11-2 | ASRLRFGTTNEKLF
TRBJ2-7 | 13 | TRBV6-6 | ASSYSGRHSYEQY
TRBJ2-7 | 13 | TRBV6-1 | ASSEGEGVPYEQY
. | 13 | TRBV6-1 | ASTKTGESSYEQY
TRBJ2-7 | 11 | TRBV6-5 | ASSVTSGDEQY
TRBJ1-6 | 13 | TRBV7-8 | ASSPQTGDNSPLH
TRBJ1-1 | 11 | TRBV7-3 | ASSFQGGTEAF
TRBJ1-3 | 12 | TRBV6-1 | ASSPRGGRNTIY
TRBJ2-7 | 14 | TRBV5-1 | ASSLEGQLSSYEQY
TRBJ1-1 | 13 | TRBV6-1 | ASSEYGQMNTEAF
TRBJ2-7 | 14 | TRBV11-3 | ASSFSTGQRPYEQY
TRBJ1-2 | 13 | TRBV6-5 | ASSSEAGGLGGYT
TRBJ1-6 | 13 | TRBV4-3 | ASSQRYRDIQPLH
TRBJ2-7 | 13 | TRBV4-3 | ASSRDRVGPYEQY